This passage covers 29 T cell receptor beta chains from one sample sequenced in a study of cytomegalovirus exposure and HLA in healthy donors. The PCR ran on 60 Vbeta and 13 Jbeta primers. Assay used: immunoSEQ multiplex PCR; TCRdb lists only in-frame clones, some missing. The sample holds 150,000 to 200,000 clones; 82% are singletons and the top ten take 7.5% to 9%. The sample was PBMCs. These receptors were obtained from a male donor in good health and CMV-seropositive.

CDR3 sequence: CASSEGTVRGFTEAFF. In nucleotides, the CDR3 is TGTGCCAGTAGCGAAGGGACAGTTAGAGGGTTCACTGAAGCTTTCTTT. The chain uses TRBV19 and TRBJ1-1, with 7 nucleotides matching TRBD1. V lost 6 bases to trimming and J lost 4 bases; unmatched junction nucleotides: 14. CDR1 and CDR2 (germline): LNHDA, SQIVND (reference sequence). The CDR3 loop spans 16 amino acids.

The rearrangement links TRBV5-6 to TRBJ2-3; possible D gene TRBD2, 6 bases. Germline assignment: CDR1 SGHDT and CDR2 YYEEEE. Trimming left V 4 bases short and J 6 bases short, with 6 bases between. This CDR3 contains 11 residues. CDR3 DNA sequence: TGTGCCAGCAGCCGGGGGGATACGCAGTATTTT. It yields the protein CASSRGDTQYF.

The chain combines TRBV10-1 with TRBJ2-1; 9 bases are a match to TRBD2. V lost 2 bases to trimming and J lost 4 bases; unmatched junction nucleotides: 15. The CDR3 has 19 residues. Germline V gene lookup returns CDR1 WNHNN and CDR2 SYGVQD (reference sequence). CDR3 sequence reads: CASSELRREGLSRYNEQFF. In nucleotides, the CDR3 is TGCGCCAGCAGTGAGCTACGGCGGGAGGGCCTTAGCCGATACAATGAGCAGTTCTTC.

J is TRBJ1-5 and V is TRBV6-6; D is uncertain. This CDR3 is built from 15 residues. Germline V gives CDR1 MNHNY, CDR2 SVGAGI (reference sequence). Trimming stripped 4 bases from V and 1 base from J, with 11 bases between. In DNA form, the CDR3 reads TGTGCCAGCAGTTCCCTTATTGCGAGCAATCAGCCCCAGCATTTT. The encoded protein is CASSSLIASNQPQHF.

The V gene is TRBV28, the J gene TRBJ1-1; a possible D gene is TRBD1 (6 bases). The CDR3 loop spans 12 amino acids. Deletions cut 2 bases from V and 10 bases from J, with 11 bases between. CDR1 is MDHEN, CDR2 SYDVKM, per germline. DNA of the CDR3: TGTGCCAGCAGTTTACCAGGGGAAGGAGCTTTCTTT. This translates into CASSLPGEGAFF.

This chain joins TRBV5-8 and TRBJ2-2; TRBD2 aligns across 12 bases. The germline gives CDR1 SGHTS, CDR2 YDEGEE. The J segment lost 7 bases and the V segment lost 1 base, leaving 11 bases of the junction unmatched. The CDR3 totals 18 residues. The CDR3 DNA is TGTGCCAGCAGCTTGTCTCTAGCGGGAGGGCCTCTCGGCGGGGAGCTGTTTTTT. Amino acids: CASSLSLAGGPLGGELFF.

The J gene is TRBJ2-5, the V gene TRBV18; D gene ambiguous. This CDR3 is built from 15 residues. Germline V gene data show CDR1 as KGHSH and CDR2 as LQKENI. Trimming removed 2 bases from V and 1 base from J, with 11 bases in between. CDR3 sequence: CASSPSQRSQETQYF. For the CDR3, the DNA is TGTGCCAGCTCACCAAGCCAACGGTCCCAAGAGACCCAGTACTTC.

This chain uses TRBV7-6 with TRBJ2-5, with D perhaps TRBD1 (6 bases). The CDR3 loop spans 18 amino acids. V lost 5 bases and J 1 base, leaving 23 bases between the germline ends. Per germline, CDR1 SGHVS and CDR2 FNYEAQ. The DNA of the CDR3 is TGTGCCAGCAGCAGCCCGGAGACAGGCGCCGCCTTCCAAGAGACCCAGTACTTC. This translates into CASSSPETGAAFQETQYF. Together with reference TRBV7-6 and TRBJ2-5, the CDR3 gives the full variable domain: GAGVSQSPRYKVTKRGQDVALRCDPISGHVSLYWYRQALGQGPEFLTYFNYEAQQDKSGLPNDRFSAERPEGSISTLTIQRTEQRDSAMYRCASSSPETGAAFQETQYFGPGTRLLVL.

This clone was observed a handful of times. This sequence joins TRBV19 and TRBJ1-6; 10 positions agree with TRBD1. From germline, CDR1 is LNHDA and CDR2 SQIVND (reference sequence). The CDR3 is 15 amino acids. Trimming cost V 5 bases and J 6 bases; bases outside gene matches: 4. The DNA of the CDR3 is TGTGCCAGTAGTGGGACAGGGGTCCCTAATTCACCCCTCCACTTT. It codes for CASSGTGVPNSPLHF. Together with reference TRBV19 and TRBJ1-6, the CDR3 gives the full variable domain: DGGITQSPKYLFRKEGQNVTLSCEQNLNHDAMYWYRQDPGQGLRLIYYSQIVNDFQKGDIAEGYSVSREKKESFPLTVTSAQKNPTAFYLCASSGTGVPNSPLHFGNGTRLTVT.

V is TRBV10-3 and J is TRBJ2-7, with 11 bases lining up with TRBD1. Germline values: CDR1 ENHRY, CDR2 SYGVKD. The CDR3 has 17 residues. V shed 6 bases and J 0 bases; nucleotides not matched to a gene: 10. CDR3 coding DNA: TGTGCCATCAGAGACGTAGGAGGGACAGGGGGCTCCTACGAGCAGTACTTC. Protein sequence: CAIRDVGGTGGSYEQYF.

The genes are TRBV18 and TRBJ1-6; 7 bases align to TRBD1. Trimming cost V 3 bases and J 10 bases; bases outside gene matches: 21. Germline V gene sequence: CDR1 KGHSH, CDR2 LQKENI. This CDR3 has 19 amino acids. The CDR3 DNA sequence: TGTGCCAGCTCACCTCTTCATAGTTCGGGACAGCCTCACTTATCACCCCTCCACTTT. Amino acid sequence: CASSPLHSSGQPHLSPLHF.

The chain recombines TRBV10-3 with TRBJ2-3, with D perhaps TRBD2 (6 bases). Germline CDR1 and CDR2: ENHRY and SYGVKD. Deletions cut 6 bases from V and 2 bases from J, with 18 bases between. CDR3 length: 16 residues. CDR3 bases: TGTGCCATCAGGGGGAATATGGCGGGATTCACAGATACGCAGTATTTT. Its protein is CAIRGNMAGFTDTQYF.

This chain connects TRBV27 to TRBJ1-2; D might be TRBD1 (6 bases). This CDR3 is built from 16 residues. Germline CDR1 is MNHEY and CDR2 is SMNVEV (reference sequence). Trimming took 3 bases from V and 6 from J, leaving 20 bases between them. The CDR3 region has the DNA TGTGCCAGCAGTTTTAGGGCCAGGGGTTTACCACATGGCTACACCTTC. This gives the protein CASSFRARGLPHGYTF.

The rearrangement uses TRBV5-1 and TRBJ1-5, with D possibly being TRBD1 (6 bases). The CDR3 contains 15 residues. The germline V gene encodes CDR1 SGHRS and CDR2 YFSETQ. With 1 base removed from V and 3 bases from J, the gap between germline ends came to 11 bases. CDR3 in amino acids: CASSLSTGNNQPQHF. CDR3 nucleotide sequence: TGCGCCAGCAGCTTGTCAACAGGGAACAATCAGCCCCAGCATTTT.

This rearrangement joins TRBV5-1 to TRBJ2-7; D is ambiguous. CDR1 is SGHRS, CDR2 YFSETQ, per germline. The CDR3 is 13 amino acids. The V gene lost 7 bases and the J gene lost 2 bases, with 13 bases spanning the gap. The DNA of the CDR3 is TGCGCCAGCGCCCAGCGAGAGGCCTACGAGCAGTACTTC. It translates to CASAQREAYEQYF.

This clone was seen just once. V and J are TRBV6-5 and TRBJ2-1, with a tentative D call TRBD2 (7 bases). Germline-derived CDR1 and CDR2 are MNHEY and SVGAGI. This CDR3 has 15 residues. Trimming pared 9 bases from V and 5 bases from J, leaving 20 bases between. The CDR3 sequence: CASWRVGGPDNEQFF. CDR3 nucleotides: TGTGCCAGTTGGAGGGTGGGGGGGCCGGACAATGAGCAGTTCTTC.

The chain carries TRBV2 and TRBJ1-1, with D unclear. The V and J ends lost 6 bases and 2 bases respectively, with 10 bases between them. The CDR3 runs to 13 residues. In germline, CDR1 is SNHLY, CDR2 FYNNEI. The CDR3 DNA reads as TGTGCCAGCAGCTTAGAAGTTAACACTGAAGCTTTCTTT. Its protein product is CASSLEVNTEAFF.

V usage is TRBV5-1 and J usage is TRBJ2-5; perhaps TRBD2 as D (5 bases). Germline CDR1 SGHRS, CDR2 YFSETQ. The V end was cut by 2 bases, the J end by 5 bases, with 13 bases between. This CDR3 comprises 14 residues. The CDR3 DNA is TGCGCCAGCAGCTTCGACCCATCGGGGGAGACCCAGTACTTC. This gives the protein CASSFDPSGETQYF.

The chain combines TRBV6-5 with TRBJ2-7; D possibly corresponds to TRBD1 (6 bases). The germline V gene has CDR1 MNHEY and CDR2 SVGAGI. With 2 bases removed from V and 3 bases from J, the gap between germline ends came to 8 bases. The CDR3 spans 13 residues. CDR3 coding DNA: TGTGCCAGCAGTTACGGCAGGGGCTACGAGCAGTACTTC. It specifies CASSYGRGYEQYF.

This rearrangement joins TRBV27 to TRBJ2-2, with TRBD2 matching over 8 bases. Trimming removed 6 bases from V and 13 bases from J; junction bases left unmatched: 7. Germline V gene data show CDR1 as MNHEY and CDR2 as SMNVEV (reference sequence). The CDR3 loop spans 12 amino acids. The CDR3: CASSRAGGWLFF. The DNA of the CDR3 is TGTGCCAGCAGCCGTGCGGGAGGTTGGCTGTTTTTT.

J is TRBJ2-5 and V is TRBV27, with 8 bases lining up with TRBD2. The closer fit of TRBJ2-7 to the DNA end suggests the J call may be wrong. CDR1 and CDR2 (germline): MNHEY, SMNVEV (reference sequence). The CDR3 consists of 15 residues. The CDR3, as DNA: TGTGCCAGCAGTTTAGTTCGGACTAGCAGCTACGAGCAGTACTTC. This translates into CASSLVRTSSYEQYF.

The chain combines TRBV27 with TRBJ1-2; the match to TRBD1 covers 7 bases. The germline gives CDR1 MNHEY, CDR2 SMNVEV (reference sequence). With V trimmed by 6 bases and J by 2 bases, 6 bases remained unmatched. CDR3 size: 14 residues. In nucleotides, the CDR3 is TGTGCCAGCAGGCCCATGACAGGGAACTATGGCTACACCTTC. As protein: CASRPMTGNYGYTF.

This clone was found a few times. The rearrangement uses TRBV2 and TRBJ1-1; 8 positions match TRBD1. V was pared by 2 bases and J by 8 bases, with 10 bases of the junction left unmatched. The germline CDR1 and CDR2 sequences are SNHLY and FYNNEI. This CDR3 has 15 residues. The CDR3 nucleotides are TGTGCCAGCAGTGAAAGGGGACAGGAAGGGGTCGAAGCTTTCTTT. Encoded protein: CASSERGQEGVEAFF.

The chain combines TRBV6-6 with TRBJ1-4; no clear D. There are 15 residues in the CDR3. CDR1 and CDR2 from the germline V gene are MNHNY and SVGAGI (reference sequence). Trimming took 2 bases from V and 2 from J, leaving 9 bases between them. CDR3 bases: TGTGCCAGCAGTTACAAGTTGCGGACTAATGAAAAACTGTTTTTT. Translation: CASSYKLRTNEKLFF.

This clone was seen just once. The chain employs TRBV5-1 and TRBJ2-1; 9 nucleotides line up with TRBD2. Germline V lookup: CDR1 SGHRS, CDR2 YFSETQ. This CDR3 is built from 17 residues. J lost 3 bases, V lost 0 bases, and 7 bases had no gene match. The CDR3 reads CASSLAGLAKHYNEQFF. In DNA, the CDR3 is TGCGCCAGCAGCTTGGCCGGACTAGCGAAACACTACAATGAGCAGTTCTTC.

V gene TRBV19 combines with J gene TRBJ2-7; TRBD1 aligns across 9 bases. This CDR3 comprises 14 residues. Unmatched junction bases numbered 5, after V lost 6 bases and J lost 2 bases. The germline gives CDR1 LNHDA, CDR2 SQIVND (reference sequence). In DNA form, the CDR3 reads TGTGCCAGTAGCAGGACAGGGGTCACCTACGAGCAGTACTTC. Amino acids: CASSRTGVTYEQYF. Full variable domain (outside the CDR3, taken from reference TRBV19 and TRBJ2-7): DGGITQSPKYLFRKEGQNVTLSCEQNLNHDAMYWYRQDPGQGLRLIYYSQIVNDFQKGDIAEGYSVSREKKESFPLTVTSAQKNPTAFYLCASSRTGVTYEQYFGPGTRLTVT.

In DNA, the CDR3 is TGTGCCAGCAGCCAATCGGTACTAGCGGGGGATACCTACGAGCAGTACTTC. Its protein product is CASSQSVLAGDTYEQYF. The rearrangement uses TRBV14 and TRBJ2-7; 11 bases are shared with TRBD2. J gave up 2 bases and V 2 bases, and 8 bases lay outside the gene matches. The CDR3 covers 17 residues. Germline CDR1 SGHDN, CDR2 FVKESK. Combining the CDR3 with reference TRBV14 and TRBJ2-7 gives the whole variable domain EAGVTQFPSHSVIEKGQTVTLRCDPISGHDNLYWYRRVMGKEIKFLLHFVKESKQDESGMPNNRFLAERTGGTYSTLKVQPAELEDSGVYFCASSQSVLAGDTYEQYFGPGTRLTVT.

The V gene is TRBV2, the J gene TRBJ2-4; TRBD2 might be the D (5 bases). This CDR3 spans 13 amino acids. CDR1 and CDR2 (germline): SNHLY, FYNNEI. The ends were cut back, 4 bases at V and 6 bases at J, with 10 bases in the middle. CDR3 sequence reads: CASSVVRGNIQYF. The CDR3 DNA is TGTGCCAGCAGTGTGGTCCGGGGAAACATTCAGTACTTC. Full variable domain (rest looked up from reference TRBV2 and TRBJ2-4): EPEVTQTPSHQVTQMGQEVILRCVPISNHLYFYWYRQILGQKVEFLVSFYNNEISEKSEIFDDQFSVERPDGSNFTLKIRSTKLEDSAMYFCASSVVRGNIQYFGAGTRLSVL.

The V call is TRBV29-1, the J call TRBJ2-3; 10 nucleotides line up with TRBD1. The CDR3 is 15 amino acids. Germline lookup yields CDR1 SQVTM and CDR2 ANQGSEA. Losses at the gene ends were 7 bases for V and 0 bases for J; bases not matched to a gene: 7. The CDR3 spells CSGGQGPSSTDTQYF. As DNA, the CDR3 is TGCAGCGGGGGACAGGGGCCTTCTAGCACAGATACGCAGTATTTT.